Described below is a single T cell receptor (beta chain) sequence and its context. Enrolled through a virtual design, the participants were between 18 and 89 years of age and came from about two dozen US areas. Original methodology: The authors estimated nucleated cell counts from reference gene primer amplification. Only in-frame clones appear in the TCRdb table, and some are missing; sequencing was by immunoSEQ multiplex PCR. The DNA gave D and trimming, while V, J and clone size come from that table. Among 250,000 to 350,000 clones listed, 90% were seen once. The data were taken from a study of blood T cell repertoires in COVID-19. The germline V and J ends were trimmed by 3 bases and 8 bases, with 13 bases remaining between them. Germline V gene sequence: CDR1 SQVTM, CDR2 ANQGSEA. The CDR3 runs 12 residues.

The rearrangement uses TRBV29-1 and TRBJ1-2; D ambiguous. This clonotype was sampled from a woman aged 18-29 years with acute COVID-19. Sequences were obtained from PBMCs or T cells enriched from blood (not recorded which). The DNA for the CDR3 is TGCAGCGTTGAGTTTTTACGGGGAGGCTACACCTTC. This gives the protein CSVEFLRGGYTF.